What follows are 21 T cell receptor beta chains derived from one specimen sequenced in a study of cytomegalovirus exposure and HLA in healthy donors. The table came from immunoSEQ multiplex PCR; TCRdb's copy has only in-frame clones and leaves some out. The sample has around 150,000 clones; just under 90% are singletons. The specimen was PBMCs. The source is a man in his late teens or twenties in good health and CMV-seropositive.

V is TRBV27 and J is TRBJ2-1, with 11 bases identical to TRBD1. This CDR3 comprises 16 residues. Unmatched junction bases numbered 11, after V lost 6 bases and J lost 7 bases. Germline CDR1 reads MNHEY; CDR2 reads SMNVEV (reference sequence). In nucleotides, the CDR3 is TGTGCCAGCAGGCCACGGGGGACAGGGGGTAAGAATGAGCAGTTCTTC. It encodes CASRPRGTGGKNEQFF.

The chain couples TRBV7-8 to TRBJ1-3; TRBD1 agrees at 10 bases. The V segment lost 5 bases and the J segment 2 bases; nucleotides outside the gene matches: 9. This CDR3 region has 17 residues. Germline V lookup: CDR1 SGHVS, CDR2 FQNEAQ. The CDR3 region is CASSTGDRGFPGNTIYF. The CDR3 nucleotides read TGTGCCAGCAGCACAGGGGACAGGGGATTTCCTGGAAACACCATATATTTT.

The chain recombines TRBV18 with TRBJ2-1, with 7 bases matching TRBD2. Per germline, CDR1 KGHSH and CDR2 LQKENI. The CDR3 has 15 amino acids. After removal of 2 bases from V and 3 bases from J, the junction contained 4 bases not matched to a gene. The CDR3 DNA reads TGTGCCAGCTCACCAGCGGGGGTTAGCTACAATGAGCAGTTCTTC. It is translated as CASSPAGVSYNEQFF. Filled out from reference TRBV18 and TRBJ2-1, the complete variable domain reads NAGVMQNPRHLVRRRGQEARLRCSPMKGHSHVYWYRQLPEEGLKFMVYLQKENIIDESGMPKERFSAEFPKEGPSILRIQQVVRGDSAAYFCASSPAGVSYNEQFFGPGTRLTVL.

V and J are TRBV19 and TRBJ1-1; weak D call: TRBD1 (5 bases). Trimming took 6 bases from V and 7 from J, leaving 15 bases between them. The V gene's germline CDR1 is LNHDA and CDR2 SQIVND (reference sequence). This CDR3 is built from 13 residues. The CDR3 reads CASSHQGKGEAFF. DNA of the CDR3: TGTGCCAGTAGCCATCAGGGCAAGGGTGAAGCTTTCTTT.

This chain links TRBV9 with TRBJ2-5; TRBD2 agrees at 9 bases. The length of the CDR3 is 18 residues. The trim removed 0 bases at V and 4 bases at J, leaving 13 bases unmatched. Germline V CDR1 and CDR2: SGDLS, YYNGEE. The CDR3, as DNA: TGTGCCAGCAGCGTAGTAGCTAGCGGGAATGGTATATCAGAGACCCAGTACTTC. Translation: CASSVVASGNGISETQYF.

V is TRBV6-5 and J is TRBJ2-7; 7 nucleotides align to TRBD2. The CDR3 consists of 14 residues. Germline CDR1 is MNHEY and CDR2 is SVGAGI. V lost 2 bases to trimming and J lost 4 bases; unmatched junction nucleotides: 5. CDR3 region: CASSYAGVLYEQYF. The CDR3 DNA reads TGTGCCAGCAGTTACGCGGGAGTGTTGTACGAGCAGTACTTC.

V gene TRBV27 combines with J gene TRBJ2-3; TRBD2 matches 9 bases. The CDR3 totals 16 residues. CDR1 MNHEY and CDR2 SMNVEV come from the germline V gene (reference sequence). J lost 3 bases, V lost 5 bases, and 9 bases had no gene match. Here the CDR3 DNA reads TGTGCCAGCAGTGTTCTAGCGGGATATATGACAGATACGCAGTATTTT. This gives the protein CASSVLAGYMTDTQYF.

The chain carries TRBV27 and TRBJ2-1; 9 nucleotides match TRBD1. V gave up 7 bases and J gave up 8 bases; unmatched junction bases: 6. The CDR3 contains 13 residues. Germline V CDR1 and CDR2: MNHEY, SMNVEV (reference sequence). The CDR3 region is CASKGQGFYEQFF. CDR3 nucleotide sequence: TGTGCCAGCAAGGGACAGGGCTTTTATGAGCAGTTCTTC.

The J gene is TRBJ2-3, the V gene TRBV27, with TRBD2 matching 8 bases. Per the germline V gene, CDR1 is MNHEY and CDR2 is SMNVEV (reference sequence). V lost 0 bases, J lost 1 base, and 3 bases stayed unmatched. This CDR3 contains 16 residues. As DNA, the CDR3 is TGTGCCAGCAGTTTATCTTTAGCGGGACGCACAGATACGCAGTATTTT. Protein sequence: CASSLSLAGRTDTQYF.

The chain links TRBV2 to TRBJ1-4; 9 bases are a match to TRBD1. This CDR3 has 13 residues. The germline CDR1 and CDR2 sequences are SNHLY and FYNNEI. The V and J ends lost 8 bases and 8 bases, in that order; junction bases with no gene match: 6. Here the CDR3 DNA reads TGTGCCAGCTTAACAGGGGGCCAGGAAAAACTGTTTTTT. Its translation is CASLTGGQEKLFF.

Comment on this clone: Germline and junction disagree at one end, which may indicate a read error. The CDR3 protein is CASSLLEGEKLFF. In nucleotides, the CDR3 is TGTGCTAGCAGCTTATTAGAGGGTGAAAAACTGTTTTTT. The gene calls are TRBV7-7 and TRBJ1-4; D is uncertain. Germline V gene lookup returns CDR1 SSHAT and CDR2 FNYEAQ (reference sequence). CDR3 length: 13 residues.

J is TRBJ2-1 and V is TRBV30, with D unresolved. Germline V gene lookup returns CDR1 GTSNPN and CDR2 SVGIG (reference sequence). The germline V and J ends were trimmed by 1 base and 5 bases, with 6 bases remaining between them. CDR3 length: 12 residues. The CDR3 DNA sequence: TGTGCCTGGAGTGCTACCGACAATGAGCAGTTCTTC. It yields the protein CAWSATDNEQFF.

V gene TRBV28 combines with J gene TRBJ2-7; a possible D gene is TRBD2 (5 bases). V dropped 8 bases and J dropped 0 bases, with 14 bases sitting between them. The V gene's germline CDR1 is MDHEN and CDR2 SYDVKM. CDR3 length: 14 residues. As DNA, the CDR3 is TGTGCCAGCCCAGCTAGTGGGAGCTCCTACGAGCAGTACTTC. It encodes CASPASGSSYEQYF.

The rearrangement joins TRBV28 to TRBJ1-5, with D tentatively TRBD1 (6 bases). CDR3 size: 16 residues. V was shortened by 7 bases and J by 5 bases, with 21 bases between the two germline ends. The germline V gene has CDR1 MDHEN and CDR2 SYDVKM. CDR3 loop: CASTSAGALPDQPQHF. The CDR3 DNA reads TGTGCCAGCACCTCTGCGGGGGCCCTCCCCGATCAGCCCCAGCATTTT.

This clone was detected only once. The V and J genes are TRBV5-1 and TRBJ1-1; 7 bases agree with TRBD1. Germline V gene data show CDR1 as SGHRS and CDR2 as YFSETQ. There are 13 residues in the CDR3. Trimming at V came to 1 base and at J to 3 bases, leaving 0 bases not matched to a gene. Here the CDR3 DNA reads TGCGCCAGCAGCTTGACAGGGGACACTGAAGCTTTCTTT. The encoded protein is CASSLTGDTEAFF.

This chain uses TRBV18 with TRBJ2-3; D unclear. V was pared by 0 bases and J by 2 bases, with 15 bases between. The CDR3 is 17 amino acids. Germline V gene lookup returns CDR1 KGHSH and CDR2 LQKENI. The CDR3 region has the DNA TGTGCCAGCTCACCACCGAAAGCTGGGCGTTACACAGATACGCAGTATTTT. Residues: CASSPPKAGRYTDTQYF.

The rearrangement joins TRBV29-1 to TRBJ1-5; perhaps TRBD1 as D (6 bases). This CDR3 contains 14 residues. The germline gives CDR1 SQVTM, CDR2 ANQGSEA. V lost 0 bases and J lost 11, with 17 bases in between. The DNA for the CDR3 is TGCAGCGTTGAAGAGACAGGTCCTTCACGGGCCCAGCATTTT. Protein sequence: CSVEETGPSRAQHF.

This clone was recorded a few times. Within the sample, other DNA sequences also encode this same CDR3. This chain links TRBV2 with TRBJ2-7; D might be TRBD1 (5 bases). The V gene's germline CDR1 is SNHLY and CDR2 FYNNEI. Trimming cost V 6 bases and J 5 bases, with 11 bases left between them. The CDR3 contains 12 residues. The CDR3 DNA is TGTGCCAGCAGACAAGACAGAGACGAGCAGTACTTC. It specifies CASRQDRDEQYF.

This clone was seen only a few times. The CDR3 loop reads CASSVLGLNEQFF. The CDR3 nucleotides are TGTGCCAGTAGTGTCCTAGGACTCAATGAGCAGTTCTTC. The V gene is TRBV19, the J gene TRBJ2-1; maybe TRBD2 (5 bases). The germline V gene encodes CDR1 LNHDA and CDR2 SQIVND (reference sequence). The V gene lost 5 bases and the J gene lost 6 bases, with 11 bases spanning the gap. The CDR3 contains 13 residues.

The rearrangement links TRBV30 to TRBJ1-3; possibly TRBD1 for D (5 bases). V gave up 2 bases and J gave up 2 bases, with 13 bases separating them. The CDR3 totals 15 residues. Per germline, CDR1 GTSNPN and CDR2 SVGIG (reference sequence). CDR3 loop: CAWSRPGGPGNTIYF. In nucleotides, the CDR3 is TGTGCCTGGAGTAGGCCGGGGGGTCCTGGAAACACCATATATTTT. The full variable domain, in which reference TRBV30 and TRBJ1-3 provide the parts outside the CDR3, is SQTIHQWPATLVQPVGSPLSLECTVEGTSNPNLYWYRQAAGRGLQLLFYSVGIGQISSEVPQNLSASRPQDRQFILSSKKLLLSDSGFYLCAWSRPGGPGNTIYFGEGSWLTVV.

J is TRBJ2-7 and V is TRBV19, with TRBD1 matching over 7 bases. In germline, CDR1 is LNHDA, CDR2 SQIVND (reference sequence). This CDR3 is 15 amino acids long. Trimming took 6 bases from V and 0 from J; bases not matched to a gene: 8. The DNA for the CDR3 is TGTGCCAGTAGCGAAATGGGGGACAGCTCCTACGAGCAGTACTTC. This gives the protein CASSEMGDSSYEQYF.